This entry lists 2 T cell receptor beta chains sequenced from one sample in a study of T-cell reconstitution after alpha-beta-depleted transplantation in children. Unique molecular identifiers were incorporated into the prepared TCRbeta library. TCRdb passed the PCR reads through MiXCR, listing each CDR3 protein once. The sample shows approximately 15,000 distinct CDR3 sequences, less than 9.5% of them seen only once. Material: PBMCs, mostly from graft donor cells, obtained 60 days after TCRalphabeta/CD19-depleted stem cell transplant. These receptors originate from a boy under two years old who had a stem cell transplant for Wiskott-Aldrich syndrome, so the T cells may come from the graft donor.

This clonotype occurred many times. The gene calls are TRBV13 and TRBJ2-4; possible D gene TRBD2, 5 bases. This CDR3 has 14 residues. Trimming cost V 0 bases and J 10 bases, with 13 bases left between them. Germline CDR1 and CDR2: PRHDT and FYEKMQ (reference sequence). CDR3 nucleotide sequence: TGTGCCAGCAGCTTAGGAGGGTCAGGCGGGATTCAGTACTTC. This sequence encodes CASSLGGSGGIQYF.

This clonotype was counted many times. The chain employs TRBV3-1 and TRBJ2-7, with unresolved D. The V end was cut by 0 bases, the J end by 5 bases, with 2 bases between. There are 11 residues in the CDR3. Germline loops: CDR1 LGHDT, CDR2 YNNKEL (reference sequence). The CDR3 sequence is CASSQDDEQYF. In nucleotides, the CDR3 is TGTGCCAGCAGCCAAGATGACGAGCAGTACTTC.